A single sample is the source of the 22 T cell receptor beta chains below, sequenced in a study of cytotoxic CD8 clonotypes in ibrutinib-treated CLL. Clones were read by immunoSEQ multiplex PCR, and TCRdb kept only the in-frame ones, dropping some. The data contain 15,000 to 20,000 clones, 65% to 70% of them seen just once; the ten biggest clones take up under 20%. This sample comprised PBMCs, obtained before ibrutinib treatment. All receptors come from a human donor with chronic lymphocytic leukemia.

There are a few counts of this clone. The chain uses TRBV6-6 and TRBJ1-1; 7 positions match TRBD1. Germline V gene lookup returns CDR1 MNHNY and CDR2 SVGAGI (reference sequence). The V and J ends lost 3 bases and 1 base, in that order; junction bases with no gene match: 5. This CDR3 is 15 amino acids long. The CDR3 nucleotides are TGTGCCAGCAGTTATGGTAACAGGGGGAACACTGAAGCTTTCTTT. Amino acid sequence: CASSYGNRGNTEAFF.

The rearrangement links TRBV30 to TRBJ2-7; perhaps TRBD1 as D (5 bases). V lost 4 bases and J lost 1, with 8 bases in between. CDR3 length equals 12 residues. Germline lookup yields CDR1 GTSNPN and CDR2 SVGIG (reference sequence). The CDR3 nucleotides are TGTGCCTGGACCGACAGATCCTACGAGCAGTACTTC. Its translation is CAWTDRSYEQYF.

This clone occurred a few times. The chain combines TRBV7-9 with TRBJ1-2, with TRBD1 matching 10 bases. The V and J ends lost 5 bases and 5 bases, in that order; junction bases with no gene match: 8. Germline V gene data show CDR1 as SEHNR and CDR2 as FQNEAQ (reference sequence). The CDR3 contains 15 residues. The CDR3 nucleotides read TGTGCCAGCAGCCAGACAGGGGGCGGGGAATATGGCTACACCTTC. Amino acid sequence: CASSQTGGGEYGYTF.

This clone occurred a few times. V is TRBV7-7 and J is TRBJ2-5; 12 positions agree with TRBD2. CDR3 size: 17 residues. J was trimmed by 3 bases and V by 8 bases; bases with no gene match: 13. Germline V gene lookup returns CDR1 SSHAT and CDR2 FNYEAQ (reference sequence). The CDR3 region has the DNA TGTGCCAGCCCCGGCGCTCCTAGCGGGGGGGACAAAGAGACCCAGTACTTC. It specifies CASPGAPSGGDKETQYF.

The chain links TRBV2 to TRBJ2-7; tentatively, D is TRBD1 or TRBD2 (6 bases each). Germline values: CDR1 SNHLY, CDR2 FYNNEI. The germline V and J ends were trimmed by 1 base and 0 bases, with 13 bases remaining between them. This CDR3 contains 16 residues. The DNA for the CDR3 is TGTGCCAGCAGTGAAGGCGGGACAACCTACTCCTACGAGCAGTACTTC. Amino acid sequence: CASSEGGTTYSYEQYF.

CDR3: CASRSTGLSPDGLFF. The CDR3 DNA is TGTGCCAGCAGGTCTACAGGGTTGTCCCCCGACGGACTGTTTTTT. The chain combines TRBV28 with TRBJ1-4; TRBD1 might be the D (6 bases). This CDR3 has 15 residues. V was shortened by 6 bases and J by 13 bases, with 24 bases between the two germline ends. Germline V gene data show CDR1 as MDHEN and CDR2 as SYDVKM.

The chain links TRBV2 to TRBJ1-1; a possible D gene is TRBD1 (6 bases). Germline loops: CDR1 SNHLY, CDR2 FYNNEI. Trimming took 6 bases from V and 1 from J, leaving 12 bases between them. CDR3 length: 14 residues. The CDR3 loop reads CASSVDSWNTEAFF. Here the CDR3 DNA reads TGTGCCAGCAGCGTGGACAGTTGGAACACTGAAGCTTTCTTT.

The chain joins TRBV7-9 to TRBJ2-7, with D perhaps matching TRBD1 (5 bases). Looked up from germline, CDR1 is SEHNR and CDR2 is FQNEAQ (reference sequence). The CDR3 consists of 13 residues. The V gene lost 5 bases and the J gene lost 0 bases, with 8 bases spanning the gap. Written as DNA, the CDR3 is TGTGCCAGCAGCCCCGACAGCTCCTACGAGCAGTACTTC. This sequence encodes CASSPDSSYEQYF.

This clone was seen a few times. The J gene is TRBJ2-7, the V gene TRBV9; 9 nucleotides align to TRBD2. J lost 0 bases, V lost 1 base, and 5 bases had no gene match. CDR3 length: 16 residues. Germline CDR1 reads SGDLS; CDR2 reads YYNGEE. The CDR3 loop reads CASSVKSGGTSYEQYF. CDR3 DNA sequence: TGTGCCAGCAGCGTAAAGAGCGGGGGGACCTCCTACGAGCAGTACTTC.

The sample holds a few counts of this clone. The DNA of the CDR3 is TGTGCCAGCAGCTTAACGACCGACACTGAAGCTTTCTTT. Its translation is CASSLTTDTEAFF. The chain uses TRBV7-3 and TRBJ1-1, with D unclear. With 0 bases removed from V and 3 bases from J, the gap between germline ends came to 5 bases. The length of the CDR3 is 13 residues. Germline V gene lookup returns CDR1 SGHTA and CDR2 FQGTGA.

This chain connects TRBV10-3 to TRBJ2-5, with D possibly matching TRBD1 (5 bases). CDR1 is ENHRY and CDR2 is SYGVKD in the germline V gene. Trimming took off 4 bases at V and 5 bases at J, with 14 bases between the two ends. This CDR3 contains 14 residues. CDR3 in amino acids: CAISVQGGDETQYF. The CDR3 DNA follows: TGTGCCATCAGTGTCCAGGGCGGCGATGAGACCCAGTACTTC.

This chain links TRBV10-3 with TRBJ2-2; a weak D match, TRBD1 (5 bases). CDR1 and CDR2 (germline): ENHRY, SYGVKD. Trimming shortened V by 5 bases and J by 0 bases, and 10 bases separated the two germline ends. The CDR3 is 15 residues long. CDR3 bases: TGTGCCATCAGTTTCAGGGCTACGAACACCGGGGAGCTGTTTTTT. Amino acid sequence: CAISFRATNTGELFF.

The rearrangement uses TRBV2 and TRBJ1-2; 8 bases fit TRBD1. Germline values: CDR1 SNHLY, CDR2 FYNNEI. Trimming at V came to 6 bases and at J to 3 bases, leaving 6 bases not matched to a gene. CDR3 length: 14 amino acids. The CDR3 region has the DNA TGTGCCAGCAGGCCCCTGGGACAGGACTATGGCTACACCTTC. Amino acid sequence: CASRPLGQDYGYTF.

This clone was detected only once. The V call is TRBV25-1, the J call TRBJ2-3; TRBD2 aligns across 7 bases. The CDR3 has 13 residues. V gave up 7 bases and J gave up 5 bases; unmatched junction bases: 6. Germline CDR1 MGHDK, CDR2 SYGVNS. CDR3 coding DNA: TGTGCCAGCAAAGTGGGGGGGGGAGATACGCAGTATTTT. It encodes CASKVGGGDTQYF.

The chain links TRBV11-3 to TRBJ2-7; tentatively, D is TRBD2 (7 bases). Germline lookup yields CDR1 SGHNT and CDR2 YENEEA. The V gene lost 2 bases and the J gene lost 2 bases, with 16 bases spanning the gap. The CDR3 has 16 residues. The CDR3 nucleotides read TGTGCCAGCAGCTTACGTAGGGGGGGACTACCCTACGAGCAGTACTTC. Protein sequence: CASSLRRGGLPYEQYF.

V usage is TRBV28 and J usage is TRBJ1-5, with no clear D. Trimming shortened V by 4 bases and J by 2 bases, and 18 bases separated the two germline ends. Germline-derived CDR1 and CDR2 are MDHEN and SYDVKM. The CDR3 length is 17 residues. CDR3 loop: CASSSIQELFGNQPQHF. DNA of the CDR3: TGTGCCAGCAGTTCTATTCAGGAGTTGTTCGGCAATCAGCCCCAGCATTTT.

This clone was recorded a few times. This chain links TRBV7-9 with TRBJ2-1, with D perhaps TRBD1 (5 bases). CDR3 length equals 15 residues. Trimming removed 1 base from V and 3 bases from J, with 10 bases in between. Per the germline V gene, CDR1 is SEHNR and CDR2 is FQNEAQ (reference sequence). The CDR3 bases are TGTGCCAGCAGCTTAGTGTCGACAGTCTACAATGAGCAGTTCTTC. This gives the protein CASSLVSTVYNEQFF.

This clone was seen only a few times. The chain links TRBV5-1 to TRBJ1-2; TRBD1 aligns across 11 bases. The CDR3 contains 13 residues. Trimming removed 4 bases from V and 8 bases from J; junction bases left unmatched: 4. From germline, CDR1 is SGHRS and CDR2 YFSETQ. The CDR3 loop is CASSPGQGEGYTF. The CDR3, as DNA: TGCGCCAGCAGCCCGGGACAGGGGGAAGGCTACACCTTC.

The chain has TRBV5-6 and TRBJ2-1, with 9 bases aligning to TRBD1. CDR3 length: 14 amino acids. The germline V gene encodes CDR1 SGHDT and CDR2 YYEEEE. The V gene end was trimmed by 4 bases and the J gene end by 8 bases; junction bases not matched to a gene: 7. CDR3: CASSTGTGRHEQFF. The CDR3 region has the DNA TGTGCCAGCAGCACAGGGACAGGGCGTCATGAGCAGTTCTTC.

J is TRBJ1-1 and V is TRBV15; perhaps TRBD1 as D (6 bases). The CDR3 covers 14 residues. Deletions cut 3 bases from V and 1 base from J, with 9 bases between. The germline V gene has CDR1 LNHNV and CDR2 YYDKDF (reference sequence). The CDR3 bases are TGTGCCACCAGCAGTGGGGGGCGGAACACTGAAGCTTTCTTT. Protein sequence: CATSSGGRNTEAFF.

In this sample, this clone turned up a few times. DNA for the CDR3: TGTGCCACCTTAGCGGGGGGGCTTGATACGCAGTATTTT. Its translation is CATLAGGLDTQYF. This sequence joins TRBV10-3 and TRBJ2-3; 11 bases agree with TRBD2. CDR3 size: 13 residues. V trimming: 10 bases; J trimming: 6 bases; junction bases outside the gene matches: 6. Germline values: CDR1 ENHRY, CDR2 SYGVKD.

The sample holds a few counts of this clone. This chain uses TRBV9 with TRBJ2-7, with D perhaps being TRBD1 or TRBD2 (5 bases each). CDR3 length: 14 amino acids. V lost 3 bases and J lost 4, with 14 bases in between. Germline V lookup: CDR1 SGDLS, CDR2 YYNGEE. CDR3 loop: CASSGQTEGYEQYF. CDR3 bases: TGTGCCAGCAGCGGACAGACAGAGGGTTACGAGCAGTACTTC.